This TCR beta chain was captured in a study of T cell repertoires in aging, cancer and after chemotherapy. The study's findings and limits: Median generation probability rose over the chemotherapy interval in each cancer cohort, suggesting rebound thymic output. Compared with age-matched healthy donors, untreated hematological or solid cancer patients showed higher blood TCR clonality.

Multiplex touch-down PCR with TRB-A/B primers amplified rearranged V-D-J TRB sequences. TCRdb passed the multiplex PCR reads through MiXCR, listing each CDR3 protein once. The repertoire consists of roughly 5,000 distinct CDR3 sequences, with around 70% occurring once and the leading ten covering roughly 7.3%. Amplification of TCR beta used genomic DNA extracted from peripheral blood. As regards this clonotype: What it binds is unknown.

The sequenced sample consisted of blood. The sequence derives from a human donor with a solid tumor.

This CDR3 reads CASSPQSGDPEAFF. The DNA of the CDR3 is TGTGCCAGCTCACCTCAATCGGGGGACCCTGAAGCTTTCTTT. The V and J genes are TRBV18 and TRBJ1-1; D is perhaps TRBD1 (5 bases). Germline-derived CDR1 and CDR2 are KGHSH and LQKENI. The CDR3 has 14 residues. With 3 bases removed from V and 6 bases from J, the gap between germline ends came to 14 bases.